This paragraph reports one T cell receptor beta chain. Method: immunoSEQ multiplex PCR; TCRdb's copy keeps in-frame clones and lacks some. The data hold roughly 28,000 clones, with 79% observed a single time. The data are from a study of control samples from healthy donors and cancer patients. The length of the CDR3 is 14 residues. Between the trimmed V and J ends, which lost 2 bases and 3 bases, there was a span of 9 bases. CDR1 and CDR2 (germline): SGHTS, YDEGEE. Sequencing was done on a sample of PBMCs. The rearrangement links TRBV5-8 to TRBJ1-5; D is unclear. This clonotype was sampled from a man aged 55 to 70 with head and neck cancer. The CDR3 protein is CASSLTADNQPQHF. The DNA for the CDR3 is TGTGCCAGCAGCTTAACGGCAGACAATCAGCCCCAGCATTTT. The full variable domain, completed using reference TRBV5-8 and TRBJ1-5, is EAGVTQSPTHLIKTRGQQATLRCSPISGHTSVYWYQQALGLGLQFLLWYDEGEERNRGNFPPRFSGRQFPNYSSELNVNALELEDSALYLCASSLTADNQPQHFGDGTRLSIL.